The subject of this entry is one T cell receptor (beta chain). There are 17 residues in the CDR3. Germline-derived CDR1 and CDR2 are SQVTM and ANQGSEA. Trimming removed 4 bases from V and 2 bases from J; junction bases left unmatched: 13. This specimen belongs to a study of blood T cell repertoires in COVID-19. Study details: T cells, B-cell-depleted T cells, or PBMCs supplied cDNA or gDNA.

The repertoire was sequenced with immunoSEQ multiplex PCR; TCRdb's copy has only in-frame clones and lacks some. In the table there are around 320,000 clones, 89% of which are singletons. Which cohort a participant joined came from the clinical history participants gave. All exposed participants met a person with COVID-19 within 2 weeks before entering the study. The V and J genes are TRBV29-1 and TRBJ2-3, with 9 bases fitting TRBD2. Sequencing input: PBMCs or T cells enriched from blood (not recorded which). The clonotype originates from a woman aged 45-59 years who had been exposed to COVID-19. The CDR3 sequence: CSVVSPGLAGPTDTQYF. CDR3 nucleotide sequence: TGCAGCGTTGTCAGTCCGGGCCTAGCGGGGCCCACAGATACGCAGTATTTT.